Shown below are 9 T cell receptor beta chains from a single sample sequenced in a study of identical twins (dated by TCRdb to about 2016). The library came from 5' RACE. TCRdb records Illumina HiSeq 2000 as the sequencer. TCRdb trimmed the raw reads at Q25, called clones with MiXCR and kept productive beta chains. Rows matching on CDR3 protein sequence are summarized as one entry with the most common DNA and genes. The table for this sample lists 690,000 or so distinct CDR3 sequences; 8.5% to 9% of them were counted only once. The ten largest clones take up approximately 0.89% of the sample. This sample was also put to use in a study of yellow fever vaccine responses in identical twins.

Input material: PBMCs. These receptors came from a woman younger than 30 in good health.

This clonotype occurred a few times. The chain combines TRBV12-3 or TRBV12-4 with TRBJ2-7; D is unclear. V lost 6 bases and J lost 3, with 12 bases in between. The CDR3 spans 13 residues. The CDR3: CASSPRLLYEQYF. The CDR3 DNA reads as TGTGCCAGCAGCCCTAGATTACTCTACGAGCAGTACTTC.

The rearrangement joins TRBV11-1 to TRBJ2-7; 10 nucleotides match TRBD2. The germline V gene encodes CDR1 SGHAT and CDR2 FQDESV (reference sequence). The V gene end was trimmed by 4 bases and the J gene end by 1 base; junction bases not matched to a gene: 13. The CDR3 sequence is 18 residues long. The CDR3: CASSSSGGLAKKSYEQYF. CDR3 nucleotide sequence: TGTGCCAGCAGCTCCTCGGGGGGACTAGCGAAAAAATCCTACGAGCAGTACTTC.

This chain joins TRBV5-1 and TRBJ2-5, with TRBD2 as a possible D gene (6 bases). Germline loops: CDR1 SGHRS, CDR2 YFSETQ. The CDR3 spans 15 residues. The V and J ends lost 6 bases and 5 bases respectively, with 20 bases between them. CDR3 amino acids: CASTPQRRAWETQYF. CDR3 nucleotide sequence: TGCGCCAGCACCCCTCAGCGGAGGGCCTGGGAGACCCAGTACTTC.

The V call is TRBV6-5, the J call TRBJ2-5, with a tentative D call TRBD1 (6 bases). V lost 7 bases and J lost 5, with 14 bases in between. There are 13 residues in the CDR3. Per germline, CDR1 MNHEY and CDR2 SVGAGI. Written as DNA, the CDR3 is TGTGCCAGCACCACAGGGAGTAGGGAGACCCAGTACTTC. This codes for CASTTGSRETQYF.

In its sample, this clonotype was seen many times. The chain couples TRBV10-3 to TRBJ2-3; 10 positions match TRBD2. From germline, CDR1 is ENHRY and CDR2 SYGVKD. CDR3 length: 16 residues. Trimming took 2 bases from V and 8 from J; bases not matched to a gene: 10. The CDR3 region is CAISEIGAGGHLTQYF. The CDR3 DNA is TGTGCCATCAGTGAGATCGGAGCGGGAGGGCATCTTACGCAGTATTTT.

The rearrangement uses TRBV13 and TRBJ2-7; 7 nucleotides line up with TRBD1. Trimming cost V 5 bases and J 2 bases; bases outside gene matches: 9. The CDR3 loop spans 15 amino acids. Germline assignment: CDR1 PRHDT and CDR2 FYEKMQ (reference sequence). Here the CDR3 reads CASSVNLGQAYEQYF. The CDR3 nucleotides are TGTGCCAGCAGCGTGAACCTCGGACAGGCCTACGAGCAGTACTTC. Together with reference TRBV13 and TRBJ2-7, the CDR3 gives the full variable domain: AAGVIQSPRHLIKEKRETATLKCYPIPRHDTVYWYQQGPGQDPQFLISFYEKMQSDKGSIPDRFSAQQFSDYHSELNMSSLELGDSALYFCASSVNLGQAYEQYFGPGTRLTVT.

CDR3 sequence (DNA): TGCGCCAGCAGTCCCGCTATGGGGAGCAATCAGCCCCAGCATTTT. Protein product: CASSPAMGSNQPQHF. V is TRBV4-1 and J is TRBJ1-5; D gene unclear. This CDR3 region has 15 residues. Germline CDR1 MGHRA, CDR2 YSYEKL. Trimming left V 6 bases short and J 1 base short, with 13 bases between.

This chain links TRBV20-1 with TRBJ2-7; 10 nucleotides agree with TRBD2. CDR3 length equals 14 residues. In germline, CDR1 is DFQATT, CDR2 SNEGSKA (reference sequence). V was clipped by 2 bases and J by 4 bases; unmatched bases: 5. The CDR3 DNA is TGCAGTGCTAGAAATCCTAGCGGGAGTTACGAGCAGTACTTC. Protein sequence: CSARNPSGSYEQYF.

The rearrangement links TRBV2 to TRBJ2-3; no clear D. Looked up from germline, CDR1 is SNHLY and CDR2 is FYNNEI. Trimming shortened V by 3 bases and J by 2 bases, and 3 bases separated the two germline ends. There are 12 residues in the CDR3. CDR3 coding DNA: TGTGCCAGCAGTGAGGTCACAGATACGCAGTATTTT. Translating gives CASSEVTDTQYF.